One and the same sample provided the 9 T cell receptor beta chains below, sequenced in a study of T-cell reconstitution after alpha-beta-depleted transplantation in children listed by TCRdb under 2016. The library was prepared using PCR. Sequenced using an Illumina HiSeq 2500. To normalize quantification of the TCRbeta repertoire, the TCR libraries were built with molecular barcoding that relied on unique molecular identifiers. TCRdb reanalyzed the raw reads on its own, using fastp at Q25 for trimming and MiXCR for clone calling, and kept in-frame beta chains. CDR3 protein duplicates are merged, each entry listing the most common genes and DNA. The sample includes roughly 500,000 distinct CDR3 sequences, with 18% observed a single time. The ten largest clonotypes hold approximately 3% of the sample. Sample: PBMCs from the stem cell graft donor, taken from the stem cell graft. The source is a human donor who donated a stem cell graft to a child with acute lymphoblastic leukemia.

This clonotype showed up just a few times. The rearrangement links TRBV15 to TRBJ2-2, with D perhaps TRBD1 or TRBD2 (5 bases each). Germline values: CDR1 LNHNV, CDR2 YYDKDF (reference sequence). Trimming removed 1 base from V and 6 bases from J, with 12 bases in between. The CDR3 has 15 amino acids. CDR3 in DNA: TGTGCCACCAGCAGAGGAGAACTAGGGGCCGGGGAGCTGTTTTTT. Translating it yields CATSRGELGAGELFF.

This chain links TRBV12-3 or TRBV12-4 with TRBJ1-4, with D tentatively TRBD1 (5 bases). The CDR3 covers 15 residues. Trimming removed 4 bases at V and 7 bases at J, with 16 bases between. The CDR3, as DNA: TGTGCCAGCAGTTCTGAGGGGCTAGCACCTGAAAAACTGTTTTTT. Protein: CASSSEGLAPEKLFF.

This clonotype turned up a few times. V and J are TRBV6-5 and TRBJ2-7; D perhaps matches TRBD2 (5 bases). The V and J ends lost 0 bases and 2 bases respectively, with 11 bases between them. CDR1 and CDR2 from the germline V gene are MNHEY and SVGAGI. This CDR3 has 15 amino acids. This CDR3 is CASSYSRTETYEQYF. The CDR3 nucleotides read TGTGCCAGCAGTTACTCGAGGACTGAGACCTACGAGCAGTACTTC.

The chain couples TRBV29-1 to TRBJ2-1; a possible D gene is TRBD1 (6 bases). This CDR3 comprises 13 residues. Trimming took off 3 bases at V and 3 bases at J, with 9 bases between the two ends. Germline V gene sequence: CDR1 SQVTM, CDR2 ANQGSEA. The CDR3 DNA follows: TGCAGCGTTGACCGGGACAACTACAATGAGCAGTTCTTC. Translation gives CSVDRDNYNEQFF.

The chain recombines TRBV6-2 or TRBV6-3 with TRBJ2-3, with D possibly being TRBD1 or TRBD2 (6 bases each). The CDR3 consists of 15 residues. Germline lookup yields CDR1 MNHEY and CDR2 SVGEGT. Trimming left V 6 bases short and J 3 bases short, with 16 bases between. The CDR3 sequence: CASRLQGLGTDTQYF. DNA of the CDR3: TGTGCCAGCAGATTACAGGGACTTGGGACAGATACGCAGTATTTT.

This clonotype has just a few counts. V and J are TRBV19 and TRBJ1-1, with D uncertain. With 5 bases removed from V and 5 bases from J, the gap between germline ends came to 9 bases. Germline lookup yields CDR1 LNHDA and CDR2 SQIVND (reference sequence). This CDR3 spans 12 amino acids. The DNA for the CDR3 is TGTGCCAGTAGTGGGCGGATTACTGAAGCTTTCTTT. The encoded protein is CASSGRITEAFF.

This clonotype was seen only a few times. V and J are TRBV5-1 and TRBJ2-1; D unresolved. Germline lookup yields CDR1 SGHRS and CDR2 YFSETQ. This CDR3 comprises 15 residues. The V gene lost 1 base and the J gene lost 2 bases, with 10 bases spanning the gap. The CDR3 nucleotides are TGCGCCAGCAGCTTGAGGAAACTCCCCTACAATGAGCAGTTCTTC. It codes for CASSLRKLPYNEQFF. Full variable domain (rest looked up from reference TRBV5-1 and TRBJ2-1): KAGVTQTPRYLIKTRGQQVTLSCSPISGHRSVSWYQQTPGQGLQFLFEYFSETQRNKGNFPGRFSGRQFSNSRSEMNVSTLELGDSALYLCASSLRKLPYNEQFFGPGTRLTVL.

The sample holds a few counts of this clonotype. The chain combines TRBV12-3 or TRBV12-4 with TRBJ1-1; weak D call: TRBD1 (5 bases). The length of the CDR3 is 13 residues. V gave up 8 bases and J gave up 2 bases, with 12 bases separating them. CDR3 sequence reads: CASGVRENTEAFF. In nucleotides, the CDR3 is TGTGCCAGCGGGGTCAGGGAAAACACTGAAGCTTTCTTT.

The chain combines TRBV6-1 with TRBJ1-3; D is unresolved. Trimming cost V 6 bases and J 0 bases, with 15 bases left between them. Germline V gives CDR1 MNHNS, CDR2 SASEGT. This CDR3 is built from 16 residues. CDR3: CASSPFRANSGNTIYF. The CDR3 bases are TGTGCCAGCAGCCCCTTTCGGGCTAACTCTGGAAACACCATATATTTT.